The entry below describes one T cell receptor (beta chain). What it recognizes is unknown. V gave up 5 bases and J gave up 3 bases, with 14 bases separating them. This CDR3 comprises 14 residues. The V gene's germline CDR1 is SGHTS and CDR2 YDEGEE. The data originate from a study of long-term antiretroviral therapy in people with HIV. Study information: About a decade before 2015, the earliest samples were taken when ART was typically delayed. Points from the study as a whole: The study collected blood between the mid-2000s and the late 2010s, possibly under older ART regimens.

It was version v3.0 of the immunoSEQ assay that was run at survey level. The data were produced by immunoSEQ multiplex PCR, yet TCRdb's version contains in-frame clones alone and is incomplete. The table includes about 28,000 clones, around 84% detected once. Every single participant having HIV got treatment inside the United States. This TCR was recovered from a man aged 18 to 35 with HIV. The specimen comprised unsorted PBMCs, sampled 0.4 years after starting antiretroviral therapy. This chain connects TRBV5-8 to TRBJ2-5, with D perhaps assigned TRBD1 or TRBD2 (5 bases each). The CDR3 loop is CASSAARGEETQYF. In nucleotides, the CDR3 is TGTGCCAGCAGTGCCGCTAGGGGAGAAGAGACCCAGTACTTC.